The text below deals with one T cell receptor (beta chain). The data derive from a study of blood T cell repertoires in COVID-19. Per the original data handling: From reference gene primer amplification, estimates of nucleated cell counts were derived. Profiling relied on immunoSEQ multiplex PCR, and the TCRdb table lists in-frame clones only, not all of them. D and trimming were read from the DNA, whereas the V and J calls and clone size are those reported in that table. The sample has about 58,000 clones; 60% to 85% are singletons. Trimming took 6 bases from V and 5 from J, leaving 14 bases between them. This CDR3 contains 13 residues. Germline lookup yields CDR1 LGHNA and CDR2 YSLEER.

Source material: peripheral blood. This TCR derives from a human donor in a cohort sampled during active COVID-19. The chain is built from TRBV4-3 and TRBJ2-7, with D unclear. The chain's CDR3 is CASSVRMGHEQYF. In DNA, the CDR3 is TGCGCCAGCAGTGTCCGCATGGGCCACGAGCAGTACTTC.